This TCR beta chain emerged from a study of blood T cell repertoires in COVID-19 (dated by TCRdb to 2018 to 2021). In the study overall: Samples covering the acute and convalescent phases of COVID-19 were provided by collaborators in the United States, Italy and Spain. The dataset comprised deeply sampled blood TCRbeta repertoires from subjects exposed to, actively infected with, or recovered from COVID-19. HLA class I and class II types, where available, came from metadata supplied by the sample provider rather than from assay-based typing. The sample metadata nearly always contained a de-identified subject ID, COVID-19 status, age in years and sex. The repertoires were released in a freely available public database meant as a resource for research on the immune response to SARS-CoV-2. The material from the prospective study consisted of cDNA or gDNA derived from T cells, B-cell-depleted T cells, or PBMCs. The samples were drawn from the first 160 participants of the ongoing ImmuneRACE study and from 1,254 subjects provided by 6 global collaborators. Broad study findings and their caveats: How much clinical and demographic metadata was included differed by source and by participant, and the metadata was provided uncurated.

Inclusive of the bounding cysteine and phenylalanine, the CDR3 is 12 residues long. CDR3 DNA is the only sequence kept; it has 36 bases, read in frame from the first base. The germline ends are 8 bases apart after V is trimmed by 3 bases and J by 3 bases. Sequences GTSNPN (CDR1) and SVGIG (CDR2) are obtained from the germline V gene (reference sequence). TCRbeta CDR3 regions were amplified from genomic DNA using the immunoSEQ Assay, a bias-controlled multiplex PCR. As for how the authors treated the data: Nucleated cell counts per sample were estimated from amplification of reference gene primers within the assay. Sequence reads were collapsed and filtered to measure the absolute abundance of every unique TCRbeta CDR3 rearrangement. Productive Simpson clonality was computed per sample as the square root of Simpson's diversity index over productive rearrangements. The immuneACCESS repertoire file appears here via TCRdb, limited to in-frame rearrangements. These files lack a portion of the clones; in checked studies, under half of the deficit traces to unresolved V genes, and the cause of the others is not known. The V and J calls and the clone size are those of that table, but D and trimming were determined from the DNA. In this sample the table shows around 200,000 clones, 86% of which occur a single time. The top ten clonotypes cover 2.2% of the sample.

As to this clone: Its target antigen remains unknown. It has no much larger one-base neighbor in the sample; base qualities were not kept.

The collaborating institutions used their own protocols to collect whole blood in K2EDTA tubes. For TCRbeta analysis, collaborators shipped samples in one of three forms: frozen whole blood, isolated PBMCs, or DNA extracted from either of those sample types. This receptor was identified in a woman aged 50 to 60 with acute or convalescent COVID-19. The chain links TRBV30 with TRBJ1-2; TRBD1 is possibly the D segment (6 matching bases). The sequenced sample consisted of peripheral blood. The nucleotide sequence is given as TGTGCCTGGAGAACAGGGTACTATGGCTACACCTTC. The resulting protein is CAWRTGYYGYTF.